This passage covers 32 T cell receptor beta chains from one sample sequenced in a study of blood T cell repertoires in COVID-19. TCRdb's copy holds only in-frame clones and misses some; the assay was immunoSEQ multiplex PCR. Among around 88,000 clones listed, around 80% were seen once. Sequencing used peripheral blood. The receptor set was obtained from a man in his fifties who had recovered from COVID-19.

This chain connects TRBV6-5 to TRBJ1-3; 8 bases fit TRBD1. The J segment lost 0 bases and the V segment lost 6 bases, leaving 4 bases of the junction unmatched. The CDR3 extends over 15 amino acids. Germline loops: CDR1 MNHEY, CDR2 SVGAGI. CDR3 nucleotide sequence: TGTGCCAGCAGGACGGACAGGGCCTCTGGAAACACCATATATTTT. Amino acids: CASRTDRASGNTIYF.

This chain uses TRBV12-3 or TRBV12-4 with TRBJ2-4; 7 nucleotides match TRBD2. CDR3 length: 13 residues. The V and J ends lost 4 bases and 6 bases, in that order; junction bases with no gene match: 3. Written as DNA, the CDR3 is TGTGCCAGCAGTTGGGAGGGAGGAAACATTCAGTACTTC. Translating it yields CASSWEGGNIQYF.

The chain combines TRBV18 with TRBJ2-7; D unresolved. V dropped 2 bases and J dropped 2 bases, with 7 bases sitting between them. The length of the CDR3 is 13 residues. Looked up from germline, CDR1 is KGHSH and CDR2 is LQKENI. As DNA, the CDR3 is TGTGCCAGCTCACCAAACAGTCCCTACGAGCAGTACTTC. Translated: CASSPNSPYEQYF. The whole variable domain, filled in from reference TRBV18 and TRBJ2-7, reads NAGVMQNPRHLVRRRGQEARLRCSPMKGHSHVYWYRQLPEEGLKFMVYLQKENIIDESGMPKERFSAEFPKEGPSILRIQQVVRGDSAAYFCASSPNSPYEQYFGPGTRLTVT.

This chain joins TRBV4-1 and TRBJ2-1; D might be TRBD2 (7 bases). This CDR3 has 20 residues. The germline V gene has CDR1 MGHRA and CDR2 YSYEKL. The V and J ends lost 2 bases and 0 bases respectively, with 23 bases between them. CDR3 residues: CASSQRLGGGAIVSYNEQFF. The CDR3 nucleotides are TGCGCCAGCAGCCAAAGACTCGGAGGGGGGGCGATCGTCTCCTACAATGAGCAGTTCTTC.

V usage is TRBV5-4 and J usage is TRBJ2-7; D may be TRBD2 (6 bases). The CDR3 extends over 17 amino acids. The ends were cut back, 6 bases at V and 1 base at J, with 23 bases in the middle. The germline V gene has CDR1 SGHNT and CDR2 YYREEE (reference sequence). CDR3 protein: CASTTIPRAGGSYEQYF. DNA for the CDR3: TGTGCCAGCACCACGATACCGAGAGCAGGAGGGTCCTACGAGCAGTACTTC. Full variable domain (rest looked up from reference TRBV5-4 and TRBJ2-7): ETGVTQSPTHLIKTRGQQVTLRCSSQSGHNTVSWYQQALGQGPQFIFQYYREEENGRGNFPPRFSGLQFPNYSSELNVNALELDDSALYLCASTTIPRAGGSYEQYFGPGTRLTVT.

DNA of the CDR3: TGTGCCAGCAGCCCCCAACTTAACACTGAAGCTTTCTTT. This codes for CASSPQLNTEAFF. V gene TRBV7-9 combines with J gene TRBJ1-1; D uncertain. There are 13 residues in the CDR3. V was clipped by 5 bases and J by 2 bases, with 9 bases between them. CDR1 and CDR2 (germline): SEHNR, FQNEAQ (reference sequence).

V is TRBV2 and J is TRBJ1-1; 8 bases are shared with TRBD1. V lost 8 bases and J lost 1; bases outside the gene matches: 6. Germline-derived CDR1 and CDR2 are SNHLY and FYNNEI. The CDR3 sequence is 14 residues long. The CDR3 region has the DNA TGTGCCAGCGCGGACGACAGGGGGAACACTGAAGCTTTCTTT. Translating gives CASADDRGNTEAFF.

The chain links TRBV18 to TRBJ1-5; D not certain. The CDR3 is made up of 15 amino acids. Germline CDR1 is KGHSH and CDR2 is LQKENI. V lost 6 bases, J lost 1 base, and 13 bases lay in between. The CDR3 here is CASSQGGASNQPQHF. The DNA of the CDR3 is TGTGCCAGCTCTCAAGGAGGAGCCAGCAATCAGCCCCAGCATTTT. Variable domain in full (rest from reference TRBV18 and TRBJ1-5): NAGVMQNPRHLVRRRGQEARLRCSPMKGHSHVYWYRQLPEEGLKFMVYLQKENIIDESGMPKERFSAEFPKEGPSILRIQQVVRGDSAAYFCASSQGGASNQPQHFGDGTRLSIL.

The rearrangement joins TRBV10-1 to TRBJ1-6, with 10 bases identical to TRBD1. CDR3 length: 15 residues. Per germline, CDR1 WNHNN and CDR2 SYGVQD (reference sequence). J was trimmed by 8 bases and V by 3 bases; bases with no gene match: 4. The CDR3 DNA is TGCGCCAGCAGTGAAGGACAGGGGGGCGATTCACCCCTCCACTTT. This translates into CASSEGQGGDSPLHF.

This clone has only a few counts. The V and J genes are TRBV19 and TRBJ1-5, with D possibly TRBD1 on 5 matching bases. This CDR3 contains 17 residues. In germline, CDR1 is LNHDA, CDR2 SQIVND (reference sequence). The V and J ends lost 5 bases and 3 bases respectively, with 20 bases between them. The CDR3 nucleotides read TGTGCCAGTAGTTCAGGGTCCCAAAGGCCTTTCAATCAGCCCCAGCATTTT. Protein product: CASSSGSQRPFNQPQHF.

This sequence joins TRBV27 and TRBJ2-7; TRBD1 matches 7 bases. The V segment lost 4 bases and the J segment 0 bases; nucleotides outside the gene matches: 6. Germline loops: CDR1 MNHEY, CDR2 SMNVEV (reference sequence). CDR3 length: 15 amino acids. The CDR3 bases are TGTGCCAGCAGTTGGGACAGTACGAGCTCCTACGAGCAGTACTTC. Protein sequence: CASSWDSTSSYEQYF.

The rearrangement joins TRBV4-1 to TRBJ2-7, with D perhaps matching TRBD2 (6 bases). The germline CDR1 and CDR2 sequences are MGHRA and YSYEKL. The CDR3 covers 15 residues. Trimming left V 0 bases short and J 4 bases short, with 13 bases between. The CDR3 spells CASSQEGGSYYEQYF. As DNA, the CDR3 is TGCGCCAGCAGCCAAGAAGGAGGGAGTTATTACGAGCAGTACTTC.

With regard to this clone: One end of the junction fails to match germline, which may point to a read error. The chain's CDR3 is CASSQDVGQGFNRRSAF. CDR3 coding DNA: TGTGCCAGCAGCCAAGATGTGGGACAGGGGTTTAATCGGAGGTCCGCCTTC. This chain connects TRBV4-2 to TRBJ1-2; TRBD1 aligns across 10 bases. The CDR3 covers 17 residues. The germline V gene has CDR1 LGHNA and CDR2 YNFKEQ.

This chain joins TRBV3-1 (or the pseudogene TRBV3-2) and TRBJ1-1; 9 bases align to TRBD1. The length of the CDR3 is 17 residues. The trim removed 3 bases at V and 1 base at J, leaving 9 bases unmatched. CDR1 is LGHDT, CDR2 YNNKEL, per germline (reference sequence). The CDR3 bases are TGTGCCAGCAGCCACTGGGGACAGGGACAATCGAACACTGAAGCTTTCTTT. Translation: CASSHWGQGQSNTEAFF.

CDR3 residues: CASSMLLRDRPHQPQHF. The CDR3 bases are TGTGCCAGTAGTATGTTGCTCAGGGACAGGCCTCATCAGCCCCAGCATTTT. V is TRBV19 and J is TRBJ1-5, with 8 bases aligning to TRBD1. With V trimmed by 3 bases and J by 5 bases, 12 bases remained unmatched. The CDR3 contains 17 residues. Germline-derived CDR1 and CDR2 are LNHDA and SQIVND (reference sequence).

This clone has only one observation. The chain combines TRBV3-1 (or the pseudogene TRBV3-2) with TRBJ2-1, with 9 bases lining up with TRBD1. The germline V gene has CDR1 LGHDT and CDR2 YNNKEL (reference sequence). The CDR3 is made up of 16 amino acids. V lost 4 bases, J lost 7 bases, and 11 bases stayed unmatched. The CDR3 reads CASSPIWDRVRNEQFF. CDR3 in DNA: TGTGCCAGCAGCCCAATTTGGGACAGGGTAAGAAATGAGCAGTTCTTC.

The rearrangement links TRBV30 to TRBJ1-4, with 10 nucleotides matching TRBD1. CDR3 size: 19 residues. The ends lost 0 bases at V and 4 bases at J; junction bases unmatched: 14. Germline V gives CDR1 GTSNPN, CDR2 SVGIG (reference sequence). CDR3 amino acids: CAWSVPSRDRGFSNEKLFF. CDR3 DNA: TGTGCCTGGAGTGTTCCCTCCCGGGACAGGGGATTCAGTAATGAAAAACTGTTTTTT.

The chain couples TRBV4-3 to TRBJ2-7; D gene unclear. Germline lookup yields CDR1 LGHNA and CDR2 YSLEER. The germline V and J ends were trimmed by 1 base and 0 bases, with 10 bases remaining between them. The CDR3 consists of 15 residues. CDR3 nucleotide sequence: TGCGCCAGCAGCCAAGGCTTTCCAGGCTCCTACGAGCAGTACTTC. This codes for CASSQGFPGSYEQYF.

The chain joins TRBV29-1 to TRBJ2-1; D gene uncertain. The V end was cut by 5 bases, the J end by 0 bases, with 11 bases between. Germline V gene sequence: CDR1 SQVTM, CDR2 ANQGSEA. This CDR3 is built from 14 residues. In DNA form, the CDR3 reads TGCAGCGTTATGGTCTTGAGCTCCTACAATGAGCAGTTCTTC. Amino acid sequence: CSVMVLSSYNEQFF.

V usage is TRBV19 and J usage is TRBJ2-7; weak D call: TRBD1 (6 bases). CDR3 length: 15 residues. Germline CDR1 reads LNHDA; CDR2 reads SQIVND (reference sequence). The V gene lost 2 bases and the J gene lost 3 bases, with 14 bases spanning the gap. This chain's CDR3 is CASSILRQGIYEQYF. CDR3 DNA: TGTGCCAGTAGTATATTAAGGCAGGGGATCTACGAGCAGTACTTC.

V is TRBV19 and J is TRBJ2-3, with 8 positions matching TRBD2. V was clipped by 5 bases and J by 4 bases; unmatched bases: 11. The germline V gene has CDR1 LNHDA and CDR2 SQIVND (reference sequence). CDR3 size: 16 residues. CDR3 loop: CASSHHPGRGPDTQYF. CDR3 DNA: TGTGCCAGTAGTCACCACCCCGGGAGGGGTCCAGATACGCAGTATTTT.

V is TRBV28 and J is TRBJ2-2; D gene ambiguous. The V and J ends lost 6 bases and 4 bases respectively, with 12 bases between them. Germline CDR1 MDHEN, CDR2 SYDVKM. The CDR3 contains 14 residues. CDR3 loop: CASRAGSVTGELFF. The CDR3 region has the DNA TGTGCCAGCAGAGCCGGGTCCGTCACCGGGGAGCTGTTTTTT.

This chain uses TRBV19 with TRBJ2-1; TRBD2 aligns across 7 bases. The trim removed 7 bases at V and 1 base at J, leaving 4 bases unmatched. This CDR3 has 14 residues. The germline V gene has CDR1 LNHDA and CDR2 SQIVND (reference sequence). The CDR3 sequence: CASMGRESYNEQFF. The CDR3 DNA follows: TGTGCCAGTATGGGGCGGGAGTCCTACAATGAGCAGTTCTTC.

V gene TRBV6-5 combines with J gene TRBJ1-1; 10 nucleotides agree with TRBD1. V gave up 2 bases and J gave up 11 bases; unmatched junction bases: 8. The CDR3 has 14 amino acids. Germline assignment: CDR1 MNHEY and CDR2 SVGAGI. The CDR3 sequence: CASSYRGTGAGAFF. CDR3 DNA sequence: TGTGCCAGCAGTTACAGGGGGACAGGGGCTGGGGCTTTCTTT.

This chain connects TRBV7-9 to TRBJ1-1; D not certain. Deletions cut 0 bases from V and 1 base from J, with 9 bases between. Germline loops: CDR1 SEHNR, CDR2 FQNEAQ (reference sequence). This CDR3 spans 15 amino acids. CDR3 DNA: TGTGCCAGCAGCTTAGCGGGCAGGCAGAACACTGAAGCTTTCTTT. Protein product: CASSLAGRQNTEAFF.

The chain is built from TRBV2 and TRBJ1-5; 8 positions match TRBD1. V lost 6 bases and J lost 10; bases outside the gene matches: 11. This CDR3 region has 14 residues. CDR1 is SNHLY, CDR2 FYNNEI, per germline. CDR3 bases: TGTGCCAGCAGACCCCGGGCAGGGGGCAAACCCCAGCATTTT. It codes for CASRPRAGGKPQHF.

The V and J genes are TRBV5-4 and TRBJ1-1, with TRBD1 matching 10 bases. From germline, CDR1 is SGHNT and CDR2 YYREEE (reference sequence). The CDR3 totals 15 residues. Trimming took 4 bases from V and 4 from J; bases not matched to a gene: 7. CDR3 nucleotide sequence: TGTGCCAGCAGCGATTCTGGACAGGGGGTCACTGAAGCTTTCTTT. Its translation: CASSDSGQGVTEAFF.

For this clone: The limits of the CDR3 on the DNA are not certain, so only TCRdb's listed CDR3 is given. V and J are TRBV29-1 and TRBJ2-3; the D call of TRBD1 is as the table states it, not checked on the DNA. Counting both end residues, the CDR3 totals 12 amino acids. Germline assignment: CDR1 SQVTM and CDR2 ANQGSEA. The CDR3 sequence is CSVGSGQGTQYF.

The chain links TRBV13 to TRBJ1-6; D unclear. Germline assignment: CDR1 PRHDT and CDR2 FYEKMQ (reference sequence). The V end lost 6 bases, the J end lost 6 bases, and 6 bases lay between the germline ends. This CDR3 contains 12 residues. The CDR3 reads CASRLSNSPLHF. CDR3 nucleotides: TGTGCCAGCAGACTAAGTAATTCACCCCTCCACTTT.

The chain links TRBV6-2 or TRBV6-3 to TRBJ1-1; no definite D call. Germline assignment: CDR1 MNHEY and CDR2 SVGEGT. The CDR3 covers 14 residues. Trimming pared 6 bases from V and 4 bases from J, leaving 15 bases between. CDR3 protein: CASSLQSFSTEAFF. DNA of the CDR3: TGTGCCAGCAGCTTACAGAGTTTTAGCACTGAAGCTTTCTTT.

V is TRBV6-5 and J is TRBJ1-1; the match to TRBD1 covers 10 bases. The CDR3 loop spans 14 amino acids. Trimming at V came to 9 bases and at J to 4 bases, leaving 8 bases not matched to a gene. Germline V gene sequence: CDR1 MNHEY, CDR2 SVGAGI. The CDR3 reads CASTGTGVSTEAFF. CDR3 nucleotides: TGTGCCAGTACCGGGACAGGGGTGAGCACTGAAGCTTTCTTT.

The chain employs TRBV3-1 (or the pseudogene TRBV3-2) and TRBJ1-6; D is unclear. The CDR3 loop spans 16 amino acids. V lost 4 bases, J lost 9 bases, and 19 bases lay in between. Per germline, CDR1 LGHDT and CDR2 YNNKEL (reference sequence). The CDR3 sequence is CASSLSVGYGGSPLHF. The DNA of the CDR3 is TGTGCCAGCAGCCTGTCCGTAGGGTATGGAGGTTCACCCCTCCACTTT.